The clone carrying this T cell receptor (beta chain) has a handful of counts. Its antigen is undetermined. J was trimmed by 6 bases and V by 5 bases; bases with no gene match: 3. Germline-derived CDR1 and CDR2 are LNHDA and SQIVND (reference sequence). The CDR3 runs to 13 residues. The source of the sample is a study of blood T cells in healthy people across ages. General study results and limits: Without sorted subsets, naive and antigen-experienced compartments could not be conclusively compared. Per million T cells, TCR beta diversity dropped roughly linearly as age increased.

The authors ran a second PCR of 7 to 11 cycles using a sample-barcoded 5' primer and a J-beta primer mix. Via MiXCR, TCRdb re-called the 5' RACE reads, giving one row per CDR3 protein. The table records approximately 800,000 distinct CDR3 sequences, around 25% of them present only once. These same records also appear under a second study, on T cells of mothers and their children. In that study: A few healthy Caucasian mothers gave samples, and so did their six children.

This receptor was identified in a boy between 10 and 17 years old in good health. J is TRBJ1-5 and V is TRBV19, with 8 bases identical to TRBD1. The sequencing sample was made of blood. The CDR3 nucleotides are TGTGCCAGTAGTGCGGACAGGGTTCAGCCCCAGCATTTT. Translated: CASSADRVQPQHF.